This section outlines one T cell receptor beta chain sequence together with its context. As originally analysed: For nucleated cells, counts were estimated from reference gene primer amplification. The protocol was immunoSEQ multiplex PCR, while the TCRdb copy is restricted to in-frame clones and leaves out a portion. V and J calls and clone size follow that table, whereas D and trimming were derived from the DNA. The sample yields under 350,000 clones, roughly 85% seen once. J was trimmed by 5 bases and V by 2 bases; bases with no gene match: 9. The CDR3 runs 17 residues. CDR1 is SGHDT and CDR2 is YYEEEE in the germline V gene. The entry originates in a study of blood T cell repertoires in COVID-19. About the research overall: The samples span acute and convalescent COVID-19 from the United States, Italy and Spain. T cells, B-cell-depleted T cells, or PBMCs provided the cDNA or gDNA that served as material.

This sequence was found in a woman between 65 and 79 years old with acute or convalescent COVID-19. Sequenced material: peripheral blood. The chain couples TRBV5-6 to TRBJ2-2; 10 bases line up with TRBD2. The CDR3 DNA follows: TGTGCCAGCAGCTTAATCGGAGCGGGGGGGACAACCGGGGAGCTGTTTTTT. Translation: CASSLIGAGGTTGELFF.